These 6 T cell receptor beta chains were sequenced from one sample in a study of cytomegalovirus exposure and HLA in healthy donors. In the PCR, 60 Vbeta and 13 Jbeta primers were used. Method: immunoSEQ multiplex PCR; TCRdb's copy keeps in-frame clones and lacks some. The sample yields around 100,000 clones, roughly 77% seen once. Input material: PBMCs. The receptor set was obtained from a man aged 30 to 39 in good health and CMV-seronegative.

The V and J genes are TRBV5-4 and TRBJ1-2; D gene ambiguous. This CDR3 contains 13 residues. V was pared by 5 bases and J by 3 bases, with 11 bases between. Germline CDR1 is SGHNT and CDR2 is YYREEE (reference sequence). In nucleotides, the CDR3 is TGTGCCAGCAGTCCCGGGAACGACTATGGCTACACCTTC. Its protein product is CASSPGNDYGYTF. The variable domain in full, completed from reference TRBV5-4 and TRBJ1-2, reads ETGVTQSPTHLIKTRGQQVTLRCSSQSGHNTVSWYQQALGQGPQFIFQYYREEENGRGNFPPRFSGLQFPNYSSELNVNALELDDSALYLCASSPGNDYGYTFGSGTRLTVV.

The CDR3 DNA follows: TGTGCCAGCAGCGTAGGGGAAAATGAAAAACTGTTTTTT. It codes for CASSVGENEKLFF. This rearrangement joins TRBV5-4 to TRBJ1-4; a weak D match, TRBD1 (5 bases). V was trimmed by 4 bases and J by 5 bases, leaving 9 bases between them. The germline CDR1 and CDR2 sequences are SGHNT and YYREEE (reference sequence). This CDR3 is 13 amino acids long.

The chain couples TRBV6-5 to TRBJ1-5, with unresolved D. The CDR3 runs to 14 residues. Germline loops: CDR1 MNHEY, CDR2 SVGAGI. Trimming shortened V by 3 bases and J by 0 bases, and 6 bases separated the two germline ends. The CDR3 loop reads CASSYRGSNQPQHF. DNA for the CDR3: TGTGCCAGCAGTTATCGGGGTAGCAATCAGCCCCAGCATTTT.

This rearrangement joins TRBV2 to TRBJ2-7; D is possibly TRBD2 (6 bases). Germline V gene lookup returns CDR1 SNHLY and CDR2 FYNNEI. This CDR3 contains 14 residues. V lost 7 bases and J 0 bases, leaving 13 bases between the germline ends. The CDR3 bases are TGTGCCAGCATTGAGCGGGCAGCCTCCTACGAGCAGTACTTC. Residues: CASIERAASYEQYF.

The V call is TRBV7-3, the J call TRBJ2-3; tentative D call: TRBD1 (5 bases). The CDR3 contains 13 residues. V was clipped by 4 bases and J by 8 bases, with 13 bases between them. Germline loops: CDR1 SGHTA, CDR2 FQGTGA. As DNA, the CDR3 is TGTGCCAGCAGCTCCCCGAAGCAGGGTACGCAGTATTTT. Translating it yields CASSSPKQGTQYF. Full variable domain (remainder filled in from reference TRBV7-3 and TRBJ2-3): GAGVSQTPSNKVTEKGKYVELRCDPISGHTALYWYRQSLGQGPEFLIYFQGTGAADDSGLPNDRFFAVRPEGSVSTLKIQRTERGDSAVYLCASSSPKQGTQYFGPGTRLTVL.

This clone appeared a few times. V and J are TRBV5-4 and TRBJ2-1; D may be TRBD1 (6 bases). V lost 6 bases and J 1 base, leaving 14 bases between the germline ends. CDR3 size: 15 residues. Germline CDR1 and CDR2: SGHNT and YYREEE (reference sequence). CDR3 amino acids: CASTHGQSSYNEQFF. The CDR3 nucleotides are TGTGCCAGCACCCATGGACAGTCATCCTACAATGAGCAGTTCTTC.